This T cell receptor (beta chain) was obtained from a study of cytomegalovirus exposure and HLA in healthy donors. With 0 bases removed from V and 15 bases from J, the gap between germline ends came to 19 bases. The CDR3 runs to 14 residues. Germline V gives CDR1 SGHDT, CDR2 YYEEEE. The PCR was carried out with 60 Vbeta primers and 13 Jbeta primers. Only in-frame clones appear in the TCRdb table, and some are missing; sequencing was by immunoSEQ multiplex PCR. The sample has 150,000 to 250,000 clones; 79% are singletons. This rearrangement joins TRBV5-6 to TRBJ2-1, with D maybe TRBD2 (5 bases). The clonotype comes from a woman in her twenties or thirties in good health and CMV-seropositive. Specimen: PBMCs. The CDR3 DNA follows: TGTGCCAGCAGCTTGGCCGCGGTTCCTAGCAGTTGGTTCTTC. It codes for CASSLAAVPSSWFF.